The sequence of this T cell receptor (beta chain) was determined in a study of vaccination effects on CD4 cells after COVID-19 (dated by TCRdb to 2022 to 2024). With respect to the entire study: After vaccination, three convalescent patients were sampled at an early time point (day +14) and at a late time point (day +241, +227 and +161, respectively). Across the study, the median time from the second dose to post-vaccine sampling was 72 days (range 14 to 241). SARS-CoV-2 spike-specific CD4+ TCR repertoires from before and after mRNA vaccination were compared in COVID-19 convalescent patients and in infection-naive vaccine recipients. The full study included roughly 10 COVID-19 convalescent patients and several SARS-CoV-2-naive healthy vaccine recipients. Cultures from other donors in the study were sequenced with the Oncomine TCR Beta short-read assay on an Illumina iSeq 100. Beyond this particular receptor, the publication reports: Marked clonal contraction was observed in both infection-induced and vaccine-induced clones at late post-vaccination timepoints, consistent with waning T cell responses. The study was limited by a small number of convalescent patients, and early post-infection timepoints were lacking. For convalescent patients, new clones induced by the vaccine made up most of the post-vaccine spike-reactive repertoire, and these new clones were largely distinct from the clones induced by infection.

Library construction relied on the immunoSEQ multiplex PCR assay. DNA from the cultured and isolated CD4+ T cells underwent TCR beta CDR3 sequencing. The authors processed their data as follows. The analysis removed non-productive TCR sequences, trimmed reads to the CDR3 region, and retained only CDR3s that were 7 or more amino acids long. Antigen-specific clonotypes were identified with the MANAFEST web app by comparing expansion in peptide wells against reference cultures. To be called positive, a clone needed expansion at FDR<0.05 compared with the reference and with all other wells, an odds ratio greater than 5, and a frequency greater than 0.1% in two replicate wells. Cross-reactive clonotypes were defined as significantly expanded in SARS-CoV-2 spike wells and in at least one common cold coronavirus spike condition. Using the stringdist R package, CDR3 similarity was measured by Levenshtein distance, and unrooted trees were constructed with ape in R 3.6.1. The clones in this table, taken by TCRdb from immuneACCESS, are in-frame only. Not every clone is retained; where verified, under half of the shortfall comes from an unresolved V gene, and the cause of the rest is unknown. V and J calls and clone size are those listed in that table; D and trimming were worked out from the DNA. This sample comprises under 15,000 clones, about 78% of them detected only once. The ten largest clonotypes hold 15% to 20% of the sample.

Remarks on this clone: This clone's antigen is unknown. No much larger clone is present one base from it, and per-base qualities are unavailable.

In the ViraFEST assay, PBMC were stimulated with viral peptide pools, and TCR sequencing was then used to find antigen-specific CD4+ T cell clonotypes based on their expansion. After 10 days of culture, CD4+ T cells were isolated with the EasySep CD4+ T cell isolation kit. PCR-confirmed SARS-CoV-2 infection had occurred in convalescent patients between March and December 2020, before the Alpha, Beta and Delta variants emerged in the United States. Participants received two doses of either the BNT162b2 or the mRNA-1273 mRNA SARS-CoV-2 vaccine. Each well held over 1.5 million PBMC cultured in IMDM containing around 5.1% human AB serum, around 10 IU/ml IL-2 and gentamicin, along with around 11 ug/ml peptides. On days 3 and 7, half of the culture medium was replaced with fresh IL-2-containing medium. Unless otherwise noted, each peptide stimulation condition was cultured in triplicate wells. PBMC were separated from whole blood using Ficoll-Paque Plus gradient centrifugation and were then either cryopreserved at -140C or used fresh. The overlapping peptide pools covered the spike proteins of SARS-CoV-2 as well as those of the common cold coronaviruses HCoV-NL63, HCoV-OC43 and HCoV-229E. The QIAamp micro DNA kit was used to extract genomic DNA from the cultured CD4+ T cells.

CDR1 GTSNPN and CDR2 SVGIG are derived from the germline V gene (reference sequence). From its cysteine to its phenylalanine, the CDR3 spans 17 amino acids. This entry keeps only the CDR3 DNA: 51 bases, framed from base 1. V drops 1 base and J drops 1 base, leaving 17 bases in between. The clonotype comes from a human donor who had a prior SARS-CoV-2 infection. The sample in question was CD4+ T cells from PBMCs cultured with SARS-CoV-2 spike peptides, obtained after COVID-19 vaccination. The label giving this sample's cell subset or site can be read as: SARS-CoV-2 spike overlapping peptide pool stimulation. The chain is encoded by TRBV30 joined to TRBJ2-1, with no confidently assigned D gene. The sequenced DNA is TGTGCCTGGAGTGGACTTCCTGGGGTTGGTTCCTACAATGAGCAGTTCTTC. Its translation is CAWSGLPGVGSYNEQFF.